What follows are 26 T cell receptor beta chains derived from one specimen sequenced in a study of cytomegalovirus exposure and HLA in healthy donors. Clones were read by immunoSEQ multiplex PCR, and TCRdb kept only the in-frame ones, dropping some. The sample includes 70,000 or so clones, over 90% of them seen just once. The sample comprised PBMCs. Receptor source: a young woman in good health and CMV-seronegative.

The CDR3 DNA is TGTGCCAGCAGTGAGGAAGGAGTTCTCACTGAAGCTTTCTTT. It yields the protein CASSEEGVLTEAFF. The chain carries TRBV2 and TRBJ1-1; the D is unclear. The CDR3 totals 14 residues. CDR1 and CDR2 from the germline V gene are SNHLY and FYNNEI. Trimming pared 3 bases from V and 4 bases from J, leaving 12 bases between.

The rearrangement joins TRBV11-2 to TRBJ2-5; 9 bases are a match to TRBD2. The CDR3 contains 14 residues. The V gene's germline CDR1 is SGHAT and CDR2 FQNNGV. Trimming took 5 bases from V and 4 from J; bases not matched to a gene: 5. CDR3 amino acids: CASSPRAGGETQYF. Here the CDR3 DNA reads TGTGCCAGCAGCCCGCGAGCGGGAGGAGAGACCCAGTACTTC. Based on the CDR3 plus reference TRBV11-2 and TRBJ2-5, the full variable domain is EAGVAQSPRYKIIEKRQSVAFWCNPISGHATLYWYQQILGQGPKLLIQFQNNGVVDDSQLPKDRFSAERLKGVDSTLKIQPAKLEDSAVYLCASSPRAGGETQYFGPGTRLLVL.

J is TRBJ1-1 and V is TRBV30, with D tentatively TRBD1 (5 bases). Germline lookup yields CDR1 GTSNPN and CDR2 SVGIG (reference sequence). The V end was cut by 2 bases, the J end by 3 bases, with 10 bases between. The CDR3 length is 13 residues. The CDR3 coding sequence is TGTGCCTGGAGTTCCTCAGGGTACACTGAAGCTTTCTTT. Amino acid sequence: CAWSSSGYTEAFF.

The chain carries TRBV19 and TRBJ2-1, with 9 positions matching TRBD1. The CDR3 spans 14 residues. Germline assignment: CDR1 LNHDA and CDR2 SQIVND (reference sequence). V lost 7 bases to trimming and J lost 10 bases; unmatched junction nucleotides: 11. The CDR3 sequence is CASIPGQGSLEQFF. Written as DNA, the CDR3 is TGTGCCAGTATTCCGGGACAGGGCTCCTTAGAGCAGTTCTTC.

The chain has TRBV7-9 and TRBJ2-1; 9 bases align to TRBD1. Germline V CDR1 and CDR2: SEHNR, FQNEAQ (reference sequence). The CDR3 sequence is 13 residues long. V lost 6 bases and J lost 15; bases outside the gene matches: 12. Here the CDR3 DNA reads TGTGCCAGCAGGGGGGCCGGGACAGGGACTCTGTTCTTC. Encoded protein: CASRGAGTGTLFF.

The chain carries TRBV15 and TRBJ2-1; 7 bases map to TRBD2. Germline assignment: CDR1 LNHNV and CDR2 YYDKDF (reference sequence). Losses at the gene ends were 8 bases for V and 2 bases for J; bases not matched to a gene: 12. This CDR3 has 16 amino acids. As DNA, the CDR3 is TGTGCCACCCTCCACCGAGGCGGGAGTACCTACAATGAGCAGTTCTTC. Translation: CATLHRGGSTYNEQFF.

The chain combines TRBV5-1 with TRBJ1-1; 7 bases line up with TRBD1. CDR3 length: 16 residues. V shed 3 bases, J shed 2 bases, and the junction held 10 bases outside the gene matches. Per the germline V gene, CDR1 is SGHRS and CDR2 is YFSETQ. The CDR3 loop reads CASSSGQVSSNTEAFF. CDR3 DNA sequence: TGCGCCAGCAGCTCCGGACAGGTGTCCTCAAACACTGAAGCTTTCTTT.

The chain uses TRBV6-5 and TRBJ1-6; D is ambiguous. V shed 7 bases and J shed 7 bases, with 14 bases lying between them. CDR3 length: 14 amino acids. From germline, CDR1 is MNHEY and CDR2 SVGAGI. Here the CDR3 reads CASNRRQMNSPLHF. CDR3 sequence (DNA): TGTGCCAGCAACCGGAGGCAGATGAATTCACCCCTCCACTTT.

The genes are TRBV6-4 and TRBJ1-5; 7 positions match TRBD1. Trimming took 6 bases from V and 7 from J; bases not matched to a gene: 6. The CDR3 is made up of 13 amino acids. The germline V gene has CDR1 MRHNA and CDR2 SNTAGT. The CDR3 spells CASSGQEGQPQHF. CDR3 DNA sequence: TGTGCCAGCAGCGGACAGGAGGGCCAGCCCCAGCATTTT.

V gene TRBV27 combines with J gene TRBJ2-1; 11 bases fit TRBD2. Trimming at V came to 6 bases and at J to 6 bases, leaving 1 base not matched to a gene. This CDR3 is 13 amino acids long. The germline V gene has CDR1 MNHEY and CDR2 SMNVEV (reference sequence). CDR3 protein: CASRGLAANEQFF. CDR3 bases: TGTGCCAGCAGGGGACTAGCGGCCAATGAGCAGTTCTTC.

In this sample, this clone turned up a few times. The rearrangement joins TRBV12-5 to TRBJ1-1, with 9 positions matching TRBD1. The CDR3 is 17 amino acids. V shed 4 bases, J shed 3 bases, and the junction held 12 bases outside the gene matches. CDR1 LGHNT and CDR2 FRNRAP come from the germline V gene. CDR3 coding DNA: TGTGCTAGTGGTTCCCCTGGGGACAGGGTATGGGACACTGAAGCTTTCTTT. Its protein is CASGSPGDRVWDTEAFF. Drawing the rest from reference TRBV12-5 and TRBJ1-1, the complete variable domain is DARVTQTPRHKVTEMGQEVTMRCQPILGHNTVFWYRQTMMQGLELLAYFRNRAPLDDSGMPKDRFSAEMPDATLATLKIQPSEPRDSAVYFCASGSPGDRVWDTEAFFGQGTRLTVV.

The CDR3 bases are TGTGCCAGCAGTTTTAAGGGGGATACTGAAGCTTTCTTT. Translating gives CASSFKGDTEAFF. V is TRBV27 and J is TRBJ1-1, with D possibly matching TRBD1 (6 bases). The CDR3 is made up of 13 amino acids. The germline V and J ends were trimmed by 3 bases and 5 bases, with 10 bases remaining between them. Germline V gene data show CDR1 as MNHEY and CDR2 as SMNVEV (reference sequence).

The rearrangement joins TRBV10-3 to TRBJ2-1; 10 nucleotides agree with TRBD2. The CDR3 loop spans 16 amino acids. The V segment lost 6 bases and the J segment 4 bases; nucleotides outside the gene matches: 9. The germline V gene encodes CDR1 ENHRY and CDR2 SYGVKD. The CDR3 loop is CAISSGTSAGYNEQFF. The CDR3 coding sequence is TGTGCCATCAGCTCCGGGACTAGCGCGGGTTACAATGAGCAGTTCTTC.

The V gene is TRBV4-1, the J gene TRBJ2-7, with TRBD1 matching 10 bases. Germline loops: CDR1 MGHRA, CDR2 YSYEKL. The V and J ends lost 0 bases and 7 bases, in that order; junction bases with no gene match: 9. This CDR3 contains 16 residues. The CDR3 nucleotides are TGCGCCAGCAGCCAAGAGAGGGACAGGGGAAGGTGGGAGCAGTACTTC. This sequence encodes CASSQERDRGRWEQYF.

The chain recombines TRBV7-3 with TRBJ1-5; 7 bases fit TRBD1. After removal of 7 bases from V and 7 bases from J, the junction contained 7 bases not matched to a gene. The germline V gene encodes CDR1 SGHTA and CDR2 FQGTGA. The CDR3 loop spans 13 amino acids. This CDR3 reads CASTNRGGQPQHF. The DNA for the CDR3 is TGTGCCAGCACCAACAGGGGTGGCCAGCCCCAGCATTTT.

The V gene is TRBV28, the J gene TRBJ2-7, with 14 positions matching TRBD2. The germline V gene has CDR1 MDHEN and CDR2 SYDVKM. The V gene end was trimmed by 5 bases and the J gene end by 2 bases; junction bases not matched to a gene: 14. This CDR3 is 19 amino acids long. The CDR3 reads CASSLIIVGLAGGTYEQYF. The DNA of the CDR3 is TGTGCCAGCAGTCTGATAATAGTCGGACTAGCGGGAGGTACCTACGAGCAGTACTTC.

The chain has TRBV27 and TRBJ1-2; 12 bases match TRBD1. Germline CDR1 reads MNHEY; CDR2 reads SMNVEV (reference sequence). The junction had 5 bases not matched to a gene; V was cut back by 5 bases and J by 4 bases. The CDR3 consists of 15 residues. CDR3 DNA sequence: TGTGCCAGCAGTCTCGGGACAGGGGGCAGCTATGGCTACACCTTC. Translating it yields CASSLGTGGSYGYTF.

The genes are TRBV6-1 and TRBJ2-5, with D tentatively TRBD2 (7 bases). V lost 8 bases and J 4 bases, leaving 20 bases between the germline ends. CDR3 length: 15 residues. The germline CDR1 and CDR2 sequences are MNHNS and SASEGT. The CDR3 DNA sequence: TGTGCCAGCTCGGGGGCAGGGACTACGGTAGAGACCCAGTACTTC. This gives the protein CASSGAGTTVETQYF.

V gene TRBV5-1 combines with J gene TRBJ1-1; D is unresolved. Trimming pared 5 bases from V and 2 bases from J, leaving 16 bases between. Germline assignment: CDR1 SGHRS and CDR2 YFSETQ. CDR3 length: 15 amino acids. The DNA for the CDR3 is TGCGCCAGCAGTACCGGGCGGGTGAGCAACACTGAAGCTTTCTTT. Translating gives CASSTGRVSNTEAFF.

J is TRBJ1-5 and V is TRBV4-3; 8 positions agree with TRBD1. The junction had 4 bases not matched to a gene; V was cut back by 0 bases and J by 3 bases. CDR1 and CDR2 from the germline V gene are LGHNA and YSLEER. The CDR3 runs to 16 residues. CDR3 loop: CASSQDWDRPNQPQHF. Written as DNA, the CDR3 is TGCGCCAGCAGCCAAGATTGGGACAGGCCCAATCAGCCCCAGCATTTT.

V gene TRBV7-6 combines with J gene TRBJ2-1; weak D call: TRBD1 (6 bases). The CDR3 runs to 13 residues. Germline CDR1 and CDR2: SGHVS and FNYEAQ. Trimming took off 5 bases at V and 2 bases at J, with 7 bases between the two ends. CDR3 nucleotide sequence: TGTGCCAGCAGCAGGACAGCCTACAATGAGCAGTTCTTC. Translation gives CASSRTAYNEQFF.

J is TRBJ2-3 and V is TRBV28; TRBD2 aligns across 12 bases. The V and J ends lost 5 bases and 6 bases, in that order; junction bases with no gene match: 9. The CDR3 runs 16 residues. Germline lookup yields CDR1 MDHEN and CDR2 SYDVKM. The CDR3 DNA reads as TGTGCCAGCAGTCGACGGACTAGCGGGATATCTGATACGCAGTATTTT. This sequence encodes CASSRRTSGISDTQYF.

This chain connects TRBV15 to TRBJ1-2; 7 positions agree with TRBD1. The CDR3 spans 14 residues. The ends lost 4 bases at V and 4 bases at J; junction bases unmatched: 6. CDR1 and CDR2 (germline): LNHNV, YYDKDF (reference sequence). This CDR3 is CATSIAGGSYGYTF. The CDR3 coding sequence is TGTGCCACCAGCATAGCAGGGGGATCCTATGGCTACACCTTC.

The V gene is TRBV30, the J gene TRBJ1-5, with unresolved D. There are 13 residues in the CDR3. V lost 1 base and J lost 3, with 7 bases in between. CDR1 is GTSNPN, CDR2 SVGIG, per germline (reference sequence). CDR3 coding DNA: TGTGCCTGGAGTGACAGCCTCAATCAGCCCCAGCATTTT. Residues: CAWSDSLNQPQHF.

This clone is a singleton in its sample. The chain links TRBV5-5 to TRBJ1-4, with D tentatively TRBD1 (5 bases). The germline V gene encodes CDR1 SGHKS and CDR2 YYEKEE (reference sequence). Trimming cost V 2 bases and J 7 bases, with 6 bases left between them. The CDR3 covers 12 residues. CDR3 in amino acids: CASSLQAEKLFF. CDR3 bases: TGTGCCAGCAGCTTACAGGCTGAAAAACTGTTTTTT.

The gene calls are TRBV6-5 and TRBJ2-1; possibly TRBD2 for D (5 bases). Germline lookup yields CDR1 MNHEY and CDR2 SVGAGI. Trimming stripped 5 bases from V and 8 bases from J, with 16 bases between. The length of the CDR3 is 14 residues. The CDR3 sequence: CASSLDYSADEQFF. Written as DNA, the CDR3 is TGTGCCAGCAGTCTCGACTACTCAGCGGATGAGCAGTTCTTC.